Each of the 2 T cell receptor beta chains below was sequenced from the same sample in a study of technical replicates of blood from several donors. The assay was immunoSEQ multiplex PCR, and TCRdb's table has in-frame clones only and misses some. The sample carries some 50,000 clones, around 94% recorded once. Sequenced input: T cells isolated from PBMCs. The receptor source for this set is a human donor in good health.

CDR3 residues: CASSSGQVGGYTF. The CDR3 bases are TGTGCCAGCAGCTCGGGACAGGTTGGCGGCTACACCTTC. The V and J genes are TRBV11-2 and TRBJ1-2; 8 bases line up with TRBD1. After removal of 4 bases from V and 8 bases from J, the junction contained 6 bases not matched to a gene. The germline CDR1 and CDR2 sequences are SGHAT and FQNNGV. This CDR3 spans 13 amino acids.

This chain links TRBV29-1 with TRBJ1-1; 11 bases map to TRBD1. The junction had 3 bases not matched to a gene; V was cut back by 6 bases and J by 3 bases. CDR3 length: 13 amino acids. The germline gives CDR1 SQVTM, CDR2 ANQGSEA. The CDR3 protein is CSVKGQGDTEAFF. CDR3 DNA: TGCAGCGTAAAGGGACAGGGGGACACTGAAGCTTTCTTT.